A single sample gave rise to the 26 T cell receptor beta chains below, sequenced in a study of shared T cell receptors in the human thymus. Repertoires were generated with immunoSEQ multiplex PCR, while TCRdb's copy carries only in-frame clones and drops some. Among over 650,000 clones listed, over 75% were seen once. The sample was also linked to a second study, of human thymus T cells.

The sequencing sample was made of thymocytes. These receptors were collected from a boy younger than two with a congenital heart defect.

About this clone: One end of the junction is discordant with germline, which a read error may explain. The sample has other DNA sequences that encode this CDR3 too. The chain has TRBV6-5 and TRBJ1-6, with a tentative D call TRBD1 (5 bases). Per the germline V gene, CDR1 is MNHEY and CDR2 is SVGAGI. The CDR3 covers 16 residues. Written as DNA, the CDR3 is TGTGCCAGCAGTTACGGGGGGAGCTCCTATAATTCCCCCCTCCACTTT. This gives the protein CASSYGGSSYNSPLHF.

The rearrangement uses TRBV19 and TRBJ1-1; D remains unclear. V shed 9 bases and J shed 1 base, with 21 bases lying between them. This CDR3 contains 16 residues. Germline V gene lookup returns CDR1 LNHDA and CDR2 SQIVND (reference sequence). CDR3 region: CASTTRGRGRNTEAFF. As DNA, the CDR3 is TGTGCCAGCACCACCCGCGGCAGAGGGAGGAACACTGAAGCTTTCTTT.

The chain has TRBV2 and TRBJ2-1, with a possible D match to TRBD2 (5 bases). The V gene's germline CDR1 is SNHLY and CDR2 FYNNEI. The V gene lost 2 bases and the J gene lost 4 bases, with 15 bases spanning the gap. The CDR3 runs to 16 residues. CDR3 protein: CASSERVRVAYNEQFF. Written as DNA, the CDR3 is TGTGCCAGCAGTGAACGGGTGCGGGTAGCGTACAATGAGCAGTTCTTC.

This clone has just a few counts. The gene calls are TRBV7-6 and TRBJ1-1; weak D call: TRBD1 (5 bases). V lost 5 bases to trimming and J lost 6 bases, with 13 bases between them. The CDR3 covers 13 residues. The germline V gene has CDR1 SGHVS and CDR2 FNYEAQ. CDR3 residues: CASSPEVGAEAFF. In DNA form, the CDR3 reads TGTGCCAGCAGCCCCGAAGTAGGGGCTGAAGCTTTCTTT.

This clone was seen just once. V is TRBV29-1 and J is TRBJ2-1, with TRBD1 identical over 7 bases. The CDR3 runs 18 residues. Germline CDR1 reads SQVTM; CDR2 reads ANQGSEA. The V segment lost 0 bases and the J segment 0 bases; nucleotides outside the gene matches: 11. The CDR3 DNA sequence: TGCAGCGTTGAAGAGCACGGGACAGAACTTAGCTCCTACAATGAGCAGTTCTTC. It is translated as CSVEEHGTELSSYNEQFF.

The rearrangement links TRBV25-1 to TRBJ1-1; no firm D call. The CDR3 sequence is 14 residues long. Germline lookup yields CDR1 MGHDK and CDR2 SYGVNS. V lost 3 bases and J 0 bases, leaving 8 bases between the germline ends. CDR3 region: CASSDRPLNTEAFF. The CDR3 region has the DNA TGTGCCAGCAGTGACAGGCCCCTGAACACTGAAGCTTTCTTT.

This clone was seen once. The J gene is TRBJ1-2, the V gene TRBV9; 7 nucleotides match TRBD1. The V and J ends lost 4 bases and 7 bases, in that order; junction bases with no gene match: 10. This CDR3 has 14 residues. The germline V gene has CDR1 SGDLS and CDR2 YYNGEE. CDR3 in DNA: TGTGCCAGCAGCTTAAAAGACAGGGATCCTGGCTACACCTTC. This codes for CASSLKDRDPGYTF.

The V gene is TRBV2, the J gene TRBJ1-6, with TRBD1 identical over 7 bases. Germline CDR1 reads SNHLY; CDR2 reads FYNNEI. There are 14 residues in the CDR3. V lost 5 bases and J lost 18; bases outside the gene matches: 16. CDR3 protein: CASSNTRDRPYHHF. The CDR3 region has the DNA TGTGCCAGCAGTAATACCCGGGACAGACCTTATCACCACTTT.

This clone was seen a few times. The CDR3 DNA reads TGTGCCAGCAGTGAAGCAGGGCGTGTGGGGACAGGCAGGTACGAGCAGTACTTC. It yields the protein CASSEAGRVGTGRYEQYF. The chain links TRBV6-1 to TRBJ2-7; TRBD1 matches 8 bases. CDR1 and CDR2 from the germline V gene are MNHNS and SASEGT. The CDR3 contains 18 residues. V trimming: 0 bases; J trimming: 4 bases; junction bases outside the gene matches: 14.

The chain has TRBV9 and TRBJ1-2; TRBD1 might be the D (6 bases). Germline assignment: CDR1 SGDLS and CDR2 YYNGEE. This CDR3 is 14 amino acids long. Trimming pared 4 bases from V and 2 bases from J, leaving 12 bases between. This chain's CDR3 is CASSQSGANYGYTF. The DNA for the CDR3 is TGTGCCAGCAGCCAATCAGGGGCAAACTATGGCTACACCTTC.

This chain links TRBV19 with TRBJ2-1; D may be TRBD1 (9 bases). Germline V lookup: CDR1 LNHDA, CDR2 SQIVND (reference sequence). CDR3 length: 15 amino acids. V shed 5 bases and J shed 7 bases, with 18 bases lying between them. CDR3 DNA sequence: TGTGCCAGTAGTCCCCCGGGGGGGACAGGGAATGAGCAGTTCTTC. Encoded protein: CASSPPGGTGNEQFF.

The chain links TRBV14 to TRBJ2-2, with D unresolved. Trimming cost V 4 bases and J 0 bases, with 9 bases left between them. This CDR3 spans 15 amino acids. Germline assignment: CDR1 SGHDN and CDR2 FVKESK. The CDR3 bases are TGTGCCAGCAGCCCTTTTGGCCCGAACACCGGGGAGCTGTTTTTT. This translates into CASSPFGPNTGELFF.

This chain uses TRBV6-1 with TRBJ2-3; TRBD2 matches at 14 bases. Germline V gene sequence: CDR1 MNHNS, CDR2 SASEGT. Trimming cost V 6 bases and J 6 bases; bases outside gene matches: 5. The CDR3 has 15 residues. CDR3 loop: CASSGTSGSEDTQYF. CDR3 nucleotides: TGTGCCAGCAGCGGGACTAGCGGGAGTGAGGATACGCAGTATTTT.

The V and J genes are TRBV5-8 and TRBJ2-1; 9 nucleotides match TRBD2. Trimming cost V 1 base and J 7 bases; bases outside gene matches: 6. The CDR3 covers 15 residues. Looked up from germline, CDR1 is SGHTS and CDR2 is YDEGEE. The CDR3 region has the DNA TGTGCCAGCAGCTTGATAGCGGGAGTTCTGAATGAGCAGTTCTTC. Protein product: CASSLIAGVLNEQFF. The full variable domain, rest sourced from reference TRBV5-8 and TRBJ2-1, is EAGVTQSPTHLIKTRGQQATLRCSPISGHTSVYWYQQALGLGLQFLLWYDEGEERNRGNFPPRFSGRQFPNYSSELNVNALELEDSALYLCASSLIAGVLNEQFFGPGTRLTVL.

The chain employs TRBV29-1 and TRBJ2-7, with 13 bases matching TRBD2. Germline values: CDR1 SQVTM, CDR2 ANQGSEA. V dropped 6 bases and J dropped 3; count of bases not matched to a gene: 8. The CDR3 is 15 amino acids. For the CDR3, the DNA is TGCAGCGTGGGATGGGGGACTAGCGGGATCTACGAGCAGTACTTC. This codes for CSVGWGTSGIYEQYF.

The CDR3 DNA reads as TGTGCCAGCAGCCGTACGACAGGGGTGAACACTGAAGCTTTCTTT. It encodes CASSRTTGVNTEAFF. The V call is TRBV7-2, the J call TRBJ1-1; 8 bases fit TRBD1. Germline V gives CDR1 SGHTA, CDR2 FQGNSA. This CDR3 contains 15 residues. V trimming: 5 bases; J trimming: 0 bases; junction bases outside the gene matches: 5.

This chain links TRBV2 with TRBJ2-1, with TRBD2 matching over 7 bases. The J segment lost 3 bases and the V segment lost 7 bases, leaving 6 bases of the junction unmatched. There are 14 residues in the CDR3. From germline, CDR1 is SNHLY and CDR2 FYNNEI. In DNA, the CDR3 is TGTGCCAGCACTCACCGGGACTACTACAATGAGCAGTTCTTC. It is translated as CASTHRDYYNEQFF.

This clone was counted only a few times. CDR3 region: CASSRQGAYEQYF. The CDR3 DNA is TGTGCCAGCAGCCGACAGGGGGCTTACGAGCAGTACTTC. The chain has TRBV7-9 and TRBJ2-7; TRBD1 matches 10 bases. Germline loops: CDR1 SEHNR, CDR2 FQNEAQ (reference sequence). CDR3 length: 13 amino acids. V shed 5 bases, J shed 4 bases, and the junction held 2 bases outside the gene matches. Together with reference TRBV7-9 and TRBJ2-7, the CDR3 gives the full variable domain: DTGVSQNPRHKITKRGQNVTFRCDPISEHNRLYWYRQTLGQGPEFLTYFQNEAQLEKSRLLSDRFSAERPKGSFSTLEIQRTEQGDSAMYLCASSRQGAYEQYFGPGTRLTVT.

V and J are TRBV7-2 and TRBJ1-6; D call uncertain. The CDR3 runs to 16 residues. Germline V lookup: CDR1 SGHTA, CDR2 FQGNSA. V was cut by 5 bases and J by 9 bases, with 20 bases left in between. DNA of the CDR3: TGTGCCAGCAGCCTAAGAGGACCGGCGGGAGGTTCACCCCTCCACTTT. Translation gives CASSLRGPAGGSPLHF.

J is TRBJ1-2 and V is TRBV4-1, with TRBD1 matching over 8 bases. The CDR3 is 18 residues long. The trim removed 3 bases at V and 1 base at J, leaving 13 bases unmatched. Germline CDR1 MGHRA, CDR2 YSYEKL. The CDR3 DNA follows: TGCGCCAGCAGCCACCCCTCTGGGCAGGGGGCGGGTAACTATGGCTACACCTTC. It yields the protein CASSHPSGQGAGNYGYTF.

The V call is TRBV4-1, the J call TRBJ2-5, with 10 nucleotides matching TRBD2. Germline V gene lookup returns CDR1 MGHRA and CDR2 YSYEKL. The CDR3 spans 18 residues. With 0 bases clipped from V and 3 bases from J, the junction kept 10 bases outside the gene matches. The CDR3 sequence is CASSQDRRASGGEETQYF. The CDR3 region has the DNA TGCGCCAGCAGCCAAGATCGAAGAGCTAGCGGGGGAGAAGAGACCCAGTACTTC.

This clone appeared a few times. The CDR3 loop is CASSFRDSYEKLFF. The CDR3, as DNA: TGTGCCAGCAGTTTTCGGGACAGCTATGAAAAACTGTTTTTT. The chain couples TRBV28 to TRBJ1-4, with 7 bases that match TRBD1. The CDR3 is 14 residues long. Germline V lookup: CDR1 MDHEN, CDR2 SYDVKM. Trimming cost V 3 bases and J 6 bases; bases outside gene matches: 4.

The chain recombines TRBV6-5 with TRBJ2-3, with D unresolved. The CDR3 runs 14 residues. V lost 2 bases, J lost 0 bases, and 6 bases lay in between. Per germline, CDR1 MNHEY and CDR2 SVGAGI. In DNA form, the CDR3 reads TGTGCCAGCAGTTACACGCGGAGCACAGATACGCAGTATTTT. This translates into CASSYTRSTDTQYF.

V usage is TRBV7-2 and J usage is TRBJ1-2; no clear D. Germline V gives CDR1 SGHTA, CDR2 FQGNSA. V dropped 1 base and J dropped 6 bases, with 9 bases sitting between them. The CDR3 contains 13 residues. The CDR3 DNA reads as TGTGCCAGCAGCTTAGAGTATGCGAATGGCTACACCTTC. Protein sequence: CASSLEYANGYTF.

The chain combines TRBV30 with TRBJ2-7, with D tentatively TRBD2 (6 bases). The length of the CDR3 is 20 residues. Germline V lookup: CDR1 GTSNPN, CDR2 SVGIG (reference sequence). The V end was cut by 0 bases, the J end by 2 bases, with 29 bases between. The CDR3 region is CAWSVLARQPGRKLTYEQYF. Here the CDR3 DNA reads TGTGCCTGGAGTGTACTGGCGCGTCAGCCCGGGAGAAAGTTGACCTACGAGCAGTACTTC.

This chain uses TRBV28 with TRBJ2-1; no firm D call. Germline CDR1 is MDHEN and CDR2 is SYDVKM. V lost 5 bases to trimming and J lost 1 base, with 6 bases between them. The CDR3 has 13 residues. The CDR3 DNA sequence: TGTGCCAGCAGTCCCACTTCCTACAATGAGCAGTTCTTC. Encoded protein: CASSPTSYNEQFF.